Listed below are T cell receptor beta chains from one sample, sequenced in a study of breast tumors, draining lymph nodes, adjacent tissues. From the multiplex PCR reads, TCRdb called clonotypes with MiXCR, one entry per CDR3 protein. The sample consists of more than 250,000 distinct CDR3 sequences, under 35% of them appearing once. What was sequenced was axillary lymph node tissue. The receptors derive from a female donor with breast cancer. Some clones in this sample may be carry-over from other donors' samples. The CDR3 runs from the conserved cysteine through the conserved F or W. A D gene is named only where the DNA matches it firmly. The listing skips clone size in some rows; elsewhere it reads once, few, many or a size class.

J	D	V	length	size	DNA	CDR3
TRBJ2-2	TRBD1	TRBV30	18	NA	TGTGCCTGGAGCGTAGGAGAAGACAGGGGGCTATACACCGGGGAGCTGTTTTTT	CAWSVGEDRGLYTGELFF
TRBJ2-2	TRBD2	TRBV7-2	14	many	TGTGCCAGCATGCAGAGCGGGAGTACCGGGGAGCTGTTTTTT	CASMQSGSTGELFF
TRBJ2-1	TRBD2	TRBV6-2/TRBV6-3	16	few	TGTGCCAGCAGTTACTCGAGCGGGAGGGCATACAATGAGCAGTTCTTC	CASSYSSGRAYNEQFF
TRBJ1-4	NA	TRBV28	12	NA	TGTGCCAGCAGTTACAACCCTCAGGAACTGTTTTTT	CASSYNPQELFF
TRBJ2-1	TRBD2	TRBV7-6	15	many	TGTGCCAGCAGCTCTTCTAGCGGGAGGGCCTATGAGCAGTTCTTC	CASSSSSGRAYEQFF
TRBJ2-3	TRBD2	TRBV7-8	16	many	TGTGCCAGCAGCTTATCCGTGGGTAGCGGGATGGATACGCAGTATTTT	CASSLSVGSGMDTQYF
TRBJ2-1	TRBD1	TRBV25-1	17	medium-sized	TGTGCCAGCAGTGAAGGGTTAACAGGGGGCACCTACAATGAGCAGTTCTTC	CASSEGLTGGTYNEQFF
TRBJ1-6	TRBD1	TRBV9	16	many	TGTGCCAGCAGCGTAGTGGGGGGGACAGGTTTTCGATCCCTCCACTTT	CASSVVGGTGFRSLHF
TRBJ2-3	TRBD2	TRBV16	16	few	TGTGCCAGCAGCCGCCCGAGCGGGAGGTGGGATCGTACGCAGTATTTT	CASSRPSGRWDRTQYF
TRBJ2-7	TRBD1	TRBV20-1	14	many	TGCAGTGCTACCCGAACGACAGGGGTTGACGAGCAGTACTTC	CSATRTTGVDEQYF
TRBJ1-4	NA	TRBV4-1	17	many	TGCGCCAGCAGCCAAGATCGCGGGGCAGCAACTAATGAAAAACTGTTTTTT	CASSQDRGAATNEKLFF
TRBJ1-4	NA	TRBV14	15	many	TGTGCCAGCAGCCTAAAACGGGGGCGCGGCGAAAAACTGTTTTTT	CASSLKRGRGEKLFF
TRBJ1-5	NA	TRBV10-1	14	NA	TGCGCCAGCAGGGACATCAGGGGCACTCAGCCCCAGCATTTT	CASRDIRGTQPQHF
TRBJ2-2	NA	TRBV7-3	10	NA	TGTGCCCCCCGGGGCGGGGAGCTGTTTTTT	CAPRGGELFF
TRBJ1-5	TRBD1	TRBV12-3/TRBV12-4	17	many	TGTGCCAGCAGTGAGTGGACAGGGATGGGGTACAATCAGCCCCAGCATTTT	CASSEWTGMGYNQPQHF
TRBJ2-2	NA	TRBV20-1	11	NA	TGCAGTGCTAGGAGGGCAGGGGAGCTGTTTTTT	CSARRAGELFF
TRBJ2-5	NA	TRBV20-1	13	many	TGCAGTGCCCCGATACCTGGGCGGGAGACCCAGTACTTC	CSAPIPGRETQYF
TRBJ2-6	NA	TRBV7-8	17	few	TGTGCCAGCAGAGAGGAAATGACTCCCTCTGGGGCCAACGTCCTGACTTTC	CASREEMTPSGANVLTF
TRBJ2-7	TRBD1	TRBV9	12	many	TGTGCCAGCACCGTAGGACAGGCTATACAGTACTTC	CASTVGQAIQYF
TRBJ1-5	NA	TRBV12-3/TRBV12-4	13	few	TGTGCCAGCAGTTTTGATAACAATCAGCCCCAGCATTTT	CASSFDNNQPQHF
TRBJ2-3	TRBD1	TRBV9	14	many	TGTGCCAGCAGCGAGGGGACAGGCGCAGATACGCAGTATTTT	CASSEGTGADTQYF
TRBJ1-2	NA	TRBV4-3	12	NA	TGCGCCAGCAGCACGGCCGATTATGGCTACACCTTC	CASSTADYGYTF
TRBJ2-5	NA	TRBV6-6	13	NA	TGTGCCAGCAGTCACGGCCGCCAAGAGACCCAGTACTTC	CASSHGRQETQYF
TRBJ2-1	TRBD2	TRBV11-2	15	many	TGTGCCAGCAGCTACGGGGGGGCCTTTAACAATGAGCAGTTCTTC	CASSYGGAFNNEQFF
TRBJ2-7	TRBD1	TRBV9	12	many	TGTGCCAGCAGCGCACAGGGGAGTGAGCAGTACTTC	CASSAQGSEQYF
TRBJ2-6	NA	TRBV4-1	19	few	TGCGCCAGCAGCCAGTACCTGGCAGGGCGTTTTTCTGGGGCCAACGTCCTGACTTTC	CASSQYLAGRFSGANVLTF
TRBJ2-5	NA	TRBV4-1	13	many	TGCGCCAGCAGCCAAGAGGTGCGAGAGACCCAGTACTTC	CASSQEVRETQYF
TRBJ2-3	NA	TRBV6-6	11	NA	TGTGCCAGCACTCACAGGGATACGCAGTATTTT	CASTHRDTQYF
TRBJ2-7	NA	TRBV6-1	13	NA	TGTGCCAGCAGTGACAGGGTAGACTACGAGCAGTACTTC	CASSDRVDYEQYF
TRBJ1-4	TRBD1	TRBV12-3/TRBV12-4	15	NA	TGTGCCAGTAGGCATCCGGGACAGGGACACGAAAAACTGTTTTTT	CASRHPGQGHEKLFF
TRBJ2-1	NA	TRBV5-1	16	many	TGCGCCAGCAGCGACTACGTGAGGGTCTCCTACAATGAGCAGTTCTTC	CASSDYVRVSYNEQFF
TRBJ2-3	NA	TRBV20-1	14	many	TGCAGTGCTAGCCGACCCCACGGAACAGATACGCAGTATTTT	CSASRPHGTDTQYF
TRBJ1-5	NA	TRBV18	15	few	TGTGCCACCAGGGAGGGAGTCCTTGGCAATCAGCCCCAGCATTTT	CATREGVLGNQPQHF
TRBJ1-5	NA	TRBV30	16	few	TGTGCCTGGAGTGTATCCCGGCAGATGTACAATCAGCCCCAGCATTTT	CAWSVSRQMYNQPQHF
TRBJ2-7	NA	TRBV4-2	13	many	TGTGCCAGCAGCCAAGATTCGGCCTACGAGCAGTACTTC	CASSQDSAYEQYF